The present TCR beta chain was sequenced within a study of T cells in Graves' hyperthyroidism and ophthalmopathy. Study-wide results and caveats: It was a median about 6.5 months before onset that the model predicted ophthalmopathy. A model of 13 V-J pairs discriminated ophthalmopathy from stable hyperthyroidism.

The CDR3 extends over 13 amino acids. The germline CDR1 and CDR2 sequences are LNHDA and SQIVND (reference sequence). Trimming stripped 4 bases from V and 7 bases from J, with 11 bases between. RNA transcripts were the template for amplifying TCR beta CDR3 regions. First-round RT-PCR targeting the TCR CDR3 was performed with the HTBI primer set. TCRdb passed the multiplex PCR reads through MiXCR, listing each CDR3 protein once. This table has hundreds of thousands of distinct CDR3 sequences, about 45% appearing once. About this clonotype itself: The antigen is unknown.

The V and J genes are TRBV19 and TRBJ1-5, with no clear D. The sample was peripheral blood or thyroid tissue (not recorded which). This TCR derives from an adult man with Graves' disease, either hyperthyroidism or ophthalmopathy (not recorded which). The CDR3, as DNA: TGTGCCAGTAGTAGGGGTTTCGAGCAGCCCCAGCATTTT. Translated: CASSRGFEQPQHF.